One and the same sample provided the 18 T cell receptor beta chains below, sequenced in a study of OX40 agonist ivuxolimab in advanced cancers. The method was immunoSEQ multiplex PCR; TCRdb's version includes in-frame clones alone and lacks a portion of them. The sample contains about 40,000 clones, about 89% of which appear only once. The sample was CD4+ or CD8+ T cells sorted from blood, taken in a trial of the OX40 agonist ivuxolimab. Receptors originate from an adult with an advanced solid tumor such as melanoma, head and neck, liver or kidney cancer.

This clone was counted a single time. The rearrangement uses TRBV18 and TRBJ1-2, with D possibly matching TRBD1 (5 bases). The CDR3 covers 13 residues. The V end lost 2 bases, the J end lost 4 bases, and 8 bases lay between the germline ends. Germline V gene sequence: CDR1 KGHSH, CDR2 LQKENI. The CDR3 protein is CASSPSGAYGYTF. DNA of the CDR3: TGTGCCAGCTCACCAAGCGGGGCCTATGGCTACACCTTC.

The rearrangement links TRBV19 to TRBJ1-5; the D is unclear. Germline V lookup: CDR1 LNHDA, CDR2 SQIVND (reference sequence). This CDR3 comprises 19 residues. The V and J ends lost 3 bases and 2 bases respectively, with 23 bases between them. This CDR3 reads CASSIKGQVGVVGNQPQHF. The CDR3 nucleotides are TGTGCCAGTAGTATTAAAGGGCAGGTTGGGGTCGTGGGCAATCAGCCCCAGCATTTT.

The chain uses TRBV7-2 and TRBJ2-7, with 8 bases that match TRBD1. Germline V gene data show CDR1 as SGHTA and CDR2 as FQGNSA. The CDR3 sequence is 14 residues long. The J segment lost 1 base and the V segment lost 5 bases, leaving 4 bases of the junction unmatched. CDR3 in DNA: TGTGCCAGCAGCCAACGACAGGGGTCCTACGAGCAGTACTTC. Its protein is CASSQRQGSYEQYF.

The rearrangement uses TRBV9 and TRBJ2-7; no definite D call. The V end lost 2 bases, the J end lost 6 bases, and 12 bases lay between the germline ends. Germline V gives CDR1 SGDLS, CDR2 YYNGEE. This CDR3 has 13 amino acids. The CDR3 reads CASSVARFVEQYF. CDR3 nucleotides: TGTGCCAGCAGCGTGGCTAGATTTGTCGAGCAGTACTTC.

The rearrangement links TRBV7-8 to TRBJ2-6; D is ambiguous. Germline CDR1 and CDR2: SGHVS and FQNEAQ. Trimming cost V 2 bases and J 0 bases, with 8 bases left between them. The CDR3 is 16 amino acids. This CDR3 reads CASSLRGLSGANVLTF. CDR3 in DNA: TGTGCCAGCAGCTTACGAGGCCTCTCTGGGGCCAACGTCCTGACTTTC.

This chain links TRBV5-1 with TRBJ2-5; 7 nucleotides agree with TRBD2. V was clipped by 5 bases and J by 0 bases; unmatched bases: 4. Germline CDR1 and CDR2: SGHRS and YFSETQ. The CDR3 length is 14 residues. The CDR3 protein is CASRRTRDQETQYF. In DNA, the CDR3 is TGCGCCAGCAGAAGGACTAGGGACCAAGAGACCCAGTACTTC. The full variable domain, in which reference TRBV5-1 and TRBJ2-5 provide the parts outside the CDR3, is KAGVTQTPRYLIKTRGQQVTLSCSPISGHRSVSWYQQTPGQGLQFLFEYFSETQRNKGNFPGRFSGRQFSNSRSEMNVSTLELGDSALYLCASRRTRDQETQYFGPGTRLLVL.

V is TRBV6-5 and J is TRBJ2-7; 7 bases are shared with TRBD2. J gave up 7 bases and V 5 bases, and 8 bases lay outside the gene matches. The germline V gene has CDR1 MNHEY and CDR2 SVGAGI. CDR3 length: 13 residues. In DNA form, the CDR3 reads TGTGCCAGCAGTCCCCGGGGAGGGCGAGAGCAGTACTTC. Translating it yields CASSPRGGREQYF.

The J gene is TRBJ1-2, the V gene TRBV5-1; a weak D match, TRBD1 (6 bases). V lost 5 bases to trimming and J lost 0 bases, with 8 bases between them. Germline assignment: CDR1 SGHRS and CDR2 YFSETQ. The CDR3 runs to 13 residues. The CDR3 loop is CASRTGTNYGYTF. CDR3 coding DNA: TGCGCCAGCAGAACAGGGACTAACTATGGCTACACCTTC.

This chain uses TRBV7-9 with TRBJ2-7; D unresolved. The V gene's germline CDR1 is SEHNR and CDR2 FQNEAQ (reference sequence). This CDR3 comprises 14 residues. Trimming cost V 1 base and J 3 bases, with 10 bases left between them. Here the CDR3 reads CASSLDRLLYEQYF. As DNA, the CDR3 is TGTGCCAGCAGCTTAGACCGACTTCTCTACGAGCAGTACTTC.

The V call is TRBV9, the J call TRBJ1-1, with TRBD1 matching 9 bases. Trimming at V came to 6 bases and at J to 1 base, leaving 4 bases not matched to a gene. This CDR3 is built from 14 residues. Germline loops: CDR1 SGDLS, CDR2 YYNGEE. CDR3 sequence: CASTRTGANTEAFF. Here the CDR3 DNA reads TGTGCCAGCACCCGGACAGGGGCGAACACTGAAGCTTTCTTT. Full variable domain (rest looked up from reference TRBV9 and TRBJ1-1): DSGVTQTPKHLITATGQRVTLRCSPRSGDLSVYWYQQSLDQGLQFLIQYYNGEERAKGNILERFSAQQFPDLHSELNLSSLELGDSALYFCASTRTGANTEAFFGQGTRLTVV.

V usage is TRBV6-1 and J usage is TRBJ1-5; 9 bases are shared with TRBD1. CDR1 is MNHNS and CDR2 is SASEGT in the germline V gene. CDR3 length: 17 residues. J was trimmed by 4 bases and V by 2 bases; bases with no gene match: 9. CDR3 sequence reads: CASSELRGTGLNQPQHF. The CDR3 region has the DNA TGTGCCAGCAGTGAACTTCGGGGGACAGGGTTAAATCAGCCCCAGCATTTT.

Written as DNA, the CDR3 is TGTGCCAGCAGGCCACACTTCGGGGACACTGAAGCTTTCTTT. It yields the protein CASRPHFGDTEAFF. This sequence joins TRBV6-5 and TRBJ1-1; D unclear. Germline V CDR1 and CDR2: MNHEY, SVGAGI. This CDR3 is 14 amino acids long. V was shortened by 6 bases and J by 3 bases, with 14 bases between the two germline ends.

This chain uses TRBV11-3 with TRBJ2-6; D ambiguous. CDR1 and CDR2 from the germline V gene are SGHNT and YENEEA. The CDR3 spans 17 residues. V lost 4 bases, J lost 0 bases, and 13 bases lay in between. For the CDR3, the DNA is TGTGCCAGCAGCTCCGAAGGGCTTTTCTCTGGGGCCAACGTCCTGACTTTC. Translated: CASSSEGLFSGANVLTF.

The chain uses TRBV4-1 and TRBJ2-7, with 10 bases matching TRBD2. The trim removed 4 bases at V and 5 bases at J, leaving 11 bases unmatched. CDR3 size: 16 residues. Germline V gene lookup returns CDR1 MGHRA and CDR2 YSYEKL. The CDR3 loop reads CASSRSYLAGAHEQYF. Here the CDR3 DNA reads TGCGCCAGCAGCCGTTCTTATCTAGCGGGAGCACACGAGCAGTACTTC.

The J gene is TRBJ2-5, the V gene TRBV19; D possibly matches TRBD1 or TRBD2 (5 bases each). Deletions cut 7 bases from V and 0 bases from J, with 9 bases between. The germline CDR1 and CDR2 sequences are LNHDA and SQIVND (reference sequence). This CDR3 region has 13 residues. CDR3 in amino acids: CASKGTNQETQYF. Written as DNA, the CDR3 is TGTGCCAGTAAAGGGACGAACCAAGAGACCCAGTACTTC.

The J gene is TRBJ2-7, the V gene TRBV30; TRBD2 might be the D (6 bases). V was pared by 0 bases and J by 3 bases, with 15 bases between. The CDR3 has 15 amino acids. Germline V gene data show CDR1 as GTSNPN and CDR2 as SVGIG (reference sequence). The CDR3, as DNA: TGTGCCTGGAGTGTAGGACTAAGTATTAACTACGAGCAGTACTTC. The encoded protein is CAWSVGLSINYEQYF.

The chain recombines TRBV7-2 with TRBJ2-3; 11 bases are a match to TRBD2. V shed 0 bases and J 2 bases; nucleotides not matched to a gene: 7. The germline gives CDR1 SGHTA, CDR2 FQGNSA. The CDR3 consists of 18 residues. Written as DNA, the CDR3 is TGTGCCAGCAGCTTAGCACCATTAGCGGGAGGGCCCACAGATACGCAGTATTTT. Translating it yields CASSLAPLAGGPTDTQYF.

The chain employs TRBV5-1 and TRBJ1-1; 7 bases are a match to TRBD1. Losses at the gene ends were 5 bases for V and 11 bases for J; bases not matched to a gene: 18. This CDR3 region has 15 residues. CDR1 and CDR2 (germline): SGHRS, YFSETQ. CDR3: CASRLGQNPSIGAFF. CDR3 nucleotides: TGCGCCAGCAGACTGGGACAGAACCCCTCCATAGGGGCTTTCTTT. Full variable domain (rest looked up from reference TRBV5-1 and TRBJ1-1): KAGVTQTPRYLIKTRGQQVTLSCSPISGHRSVSWYQQTPGQGLQFLFEYFSETQRNKGNFPGRFSGRQFSNSRSEMNVSTLELGDSALYLCASRLGQNPSIGAFFGQGTRLTVV.